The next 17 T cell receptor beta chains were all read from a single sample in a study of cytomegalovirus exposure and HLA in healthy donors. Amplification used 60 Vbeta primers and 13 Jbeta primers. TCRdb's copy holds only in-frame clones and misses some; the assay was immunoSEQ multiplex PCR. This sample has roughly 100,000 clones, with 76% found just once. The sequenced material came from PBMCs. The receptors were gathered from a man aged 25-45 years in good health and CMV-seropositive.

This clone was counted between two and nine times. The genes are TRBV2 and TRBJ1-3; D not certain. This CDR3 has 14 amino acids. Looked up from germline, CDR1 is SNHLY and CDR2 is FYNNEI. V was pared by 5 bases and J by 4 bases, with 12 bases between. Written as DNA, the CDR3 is TGTGCCAGCAGTTCAATTGGAGCCGGAAACACCATATATTTT. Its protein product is CASSSIGAGNTIYF.

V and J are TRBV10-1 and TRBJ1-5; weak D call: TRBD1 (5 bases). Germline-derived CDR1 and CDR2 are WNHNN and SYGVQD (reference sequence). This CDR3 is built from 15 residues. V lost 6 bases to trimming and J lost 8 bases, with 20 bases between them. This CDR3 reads CASRGLDSFHEPQHF. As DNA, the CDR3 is TGCGCCAGCAGGGGACTAGACAGTTTCCATGAGCCCCAGCATTTT.

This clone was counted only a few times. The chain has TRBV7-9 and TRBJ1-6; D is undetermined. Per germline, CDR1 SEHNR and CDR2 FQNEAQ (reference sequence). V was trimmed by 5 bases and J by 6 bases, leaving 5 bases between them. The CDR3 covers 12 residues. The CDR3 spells CASSVSNSPLHF. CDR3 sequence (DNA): TGTGCCAGCAGCGTTAGTAATTCACCCCTCCACTTT.

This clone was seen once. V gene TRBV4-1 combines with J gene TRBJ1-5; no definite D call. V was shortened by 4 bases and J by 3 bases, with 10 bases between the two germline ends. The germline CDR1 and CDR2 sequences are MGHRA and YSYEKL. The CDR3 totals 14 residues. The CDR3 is CASSLGRANQPQHF. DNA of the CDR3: TGCGCCAGCAGCCTGGGGAGGGCCAATCAGCCCCAGCATTTT.

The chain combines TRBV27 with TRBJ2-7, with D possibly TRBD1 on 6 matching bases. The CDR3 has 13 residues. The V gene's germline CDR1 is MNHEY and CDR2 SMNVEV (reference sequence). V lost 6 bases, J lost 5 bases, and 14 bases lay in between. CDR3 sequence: CASSGTGNNEQYF. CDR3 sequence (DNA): TGTGCCAGCAGCGGAACAGGGAACAACGAGCAGTACTTC.

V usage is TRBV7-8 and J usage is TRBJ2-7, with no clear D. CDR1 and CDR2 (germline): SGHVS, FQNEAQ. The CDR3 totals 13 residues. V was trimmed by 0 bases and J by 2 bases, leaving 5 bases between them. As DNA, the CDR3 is TGTGCCAGCAGCTTAGCTAGTCCCTACGAGCAGTACTTC. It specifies CASSLASPYEQYF.

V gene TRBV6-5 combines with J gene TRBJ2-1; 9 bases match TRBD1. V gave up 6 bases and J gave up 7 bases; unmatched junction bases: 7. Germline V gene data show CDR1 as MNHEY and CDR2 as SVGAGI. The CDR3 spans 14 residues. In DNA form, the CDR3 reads TGTGCCAGCAGCCGCGACAGGGGGAGAAATGAGCAGTTCTTC. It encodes CASSRDRGRNEQFF.

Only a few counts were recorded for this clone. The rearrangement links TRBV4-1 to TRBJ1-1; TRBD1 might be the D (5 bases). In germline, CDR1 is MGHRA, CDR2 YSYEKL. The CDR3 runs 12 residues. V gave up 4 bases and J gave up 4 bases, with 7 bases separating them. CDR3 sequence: CASSLQGTEAFF. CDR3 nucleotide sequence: TGCGCCAGCAGCCTTCAGGGCACTGAAGCTTTCTTT.

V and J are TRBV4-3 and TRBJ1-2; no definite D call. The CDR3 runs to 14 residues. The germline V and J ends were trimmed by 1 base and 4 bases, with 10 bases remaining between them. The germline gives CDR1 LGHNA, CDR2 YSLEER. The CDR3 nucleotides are TGCGCCAGCAGCCAAGCCCTTTACGGCTATGGCTACACCTTC. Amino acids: CASSQALYGYGYTF.

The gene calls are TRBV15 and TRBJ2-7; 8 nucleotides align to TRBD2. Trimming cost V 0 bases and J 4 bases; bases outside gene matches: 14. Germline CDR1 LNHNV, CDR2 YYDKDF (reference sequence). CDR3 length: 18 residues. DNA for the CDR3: TGTGCCACCAGCAGAGAACGGAGCTGGCGGGGGGTTGGATACGAGCAGTACGTC. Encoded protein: CATSRERSWRGVGYEQYV.

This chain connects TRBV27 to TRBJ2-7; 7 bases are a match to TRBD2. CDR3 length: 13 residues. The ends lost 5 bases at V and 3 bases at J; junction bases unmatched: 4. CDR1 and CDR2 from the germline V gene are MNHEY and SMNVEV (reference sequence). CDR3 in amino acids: CASSSGTLYEQYF. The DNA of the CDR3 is TGTGCCAGCAGTAGCGGGACCCTCTACGAGCAGTACTTC.

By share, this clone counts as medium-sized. The CDR3 coding sequence is TGTGCCAGCGCGACTAGCCTGGAAGAGACCCAGTACTTC. This codes for CASATSLEETQYF. This chain uses TRBV6-5 with TRBJ2-5, with TRBD2 identical over 7 bases. V trimming: 8 bases; J trimming: 3 bases; junction bases outside the gene matches: 6. CDR1 is MNHEY and CDR2 is SVGAGI in the germline V gene. This CDR3 is 13 amino acids long.

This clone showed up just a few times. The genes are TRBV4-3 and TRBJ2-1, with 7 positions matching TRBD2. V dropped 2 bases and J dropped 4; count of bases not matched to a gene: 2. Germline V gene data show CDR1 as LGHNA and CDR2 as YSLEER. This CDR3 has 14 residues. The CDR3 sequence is CASSQTSAYNEQFF. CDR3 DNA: TGCGCCAGCAGCCAAACTAGCGCATACAATGAGCAGTTCTTC.

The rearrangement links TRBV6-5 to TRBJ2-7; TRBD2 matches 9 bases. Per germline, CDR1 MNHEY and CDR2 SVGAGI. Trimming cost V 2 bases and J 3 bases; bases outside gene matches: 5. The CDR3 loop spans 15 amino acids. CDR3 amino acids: CASSYGREGCYEQYF. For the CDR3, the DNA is TGTGCCAGCAGTTACGGGCGGGAGGGCTGCTACGAGCAGTACTTC.

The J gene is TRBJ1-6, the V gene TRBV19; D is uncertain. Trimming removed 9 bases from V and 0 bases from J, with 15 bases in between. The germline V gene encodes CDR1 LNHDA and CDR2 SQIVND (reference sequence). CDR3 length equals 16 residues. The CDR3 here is CASQNLGSSYNSPLHF. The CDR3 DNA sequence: TGTGCCAGCCAGAACTTGGGGAGCTCCTATAATTCACCCCTCCACTTT.

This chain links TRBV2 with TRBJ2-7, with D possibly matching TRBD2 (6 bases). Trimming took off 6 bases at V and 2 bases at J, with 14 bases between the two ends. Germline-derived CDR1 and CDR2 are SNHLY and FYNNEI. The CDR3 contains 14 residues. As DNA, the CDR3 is TGTGCCAGCAGGATCGCGGGAAGGGCCTACGAGCAGTACTTC. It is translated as CASRIAGRAYEQYF.

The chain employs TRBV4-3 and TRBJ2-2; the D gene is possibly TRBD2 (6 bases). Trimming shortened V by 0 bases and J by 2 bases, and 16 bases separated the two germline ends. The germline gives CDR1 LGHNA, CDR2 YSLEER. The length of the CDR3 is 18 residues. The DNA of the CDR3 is TGCGCCAGCAGCCAAGATAAGGCCGGGAGAGGAAACACCGGGGAGCTGTTTTTT. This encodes CASSQDKAGRGNTGELFF.